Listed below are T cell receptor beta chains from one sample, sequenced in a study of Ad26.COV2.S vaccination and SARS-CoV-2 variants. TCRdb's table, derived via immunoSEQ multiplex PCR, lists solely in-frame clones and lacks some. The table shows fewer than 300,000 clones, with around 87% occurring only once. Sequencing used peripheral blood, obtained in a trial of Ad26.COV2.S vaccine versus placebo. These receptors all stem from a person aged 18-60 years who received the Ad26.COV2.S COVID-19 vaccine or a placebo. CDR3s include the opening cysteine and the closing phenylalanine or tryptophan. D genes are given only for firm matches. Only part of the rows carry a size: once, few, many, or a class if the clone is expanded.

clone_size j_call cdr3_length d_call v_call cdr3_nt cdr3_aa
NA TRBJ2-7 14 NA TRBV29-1 TGCAGCGTTTTCCTTCCGGGGGAAGATTACGAGCAGTACTTC CSVFLPGEDYEQYF
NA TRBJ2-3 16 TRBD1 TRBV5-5 TGTGCCAGCAGCCTAGGGACAGGGGCCCTTGGAGATACGCAGTATTTT CASSLGTGALGDTQYF
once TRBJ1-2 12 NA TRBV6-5 TGTGCCAGCAGGGAGGGGAACTATGGCTACACCTTC CASREGNYGYTF
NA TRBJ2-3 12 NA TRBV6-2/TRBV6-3 TGTGCCAGCAGTTACGCCACAGATACGCAGTATTTT CASSYATDTQYF
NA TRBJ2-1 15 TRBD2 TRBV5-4 TGTGCCAGCAGCCCTCCGGGAGGAACTGGGAGTGAGCAGTTCTTC CASSPPGGTGSEQFF
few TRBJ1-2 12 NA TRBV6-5 TGTGCCAGCAGTCGCCCAGATTATGGCTACACCTTC CASSRPDYGYTF
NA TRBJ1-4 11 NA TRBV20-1 TGCAGTGTGATACTGGGGGAAAAACTGTTTTTT CSVILGEKLFF
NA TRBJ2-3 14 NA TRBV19 TGTGCCAGTAGTTCGCAGTATAGCACAGATACGCAGTATTTT CASSSQYSTDTQYF
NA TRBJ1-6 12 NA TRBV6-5 TGTGCCAGCAGCCGCTTAAGTTCACCCCTCCACTTT CASSRLSSPLHF
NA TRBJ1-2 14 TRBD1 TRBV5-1 TGCGCCAGCAGCTCGGGACAGGGATACTATGGCTACACCTTC CASSSGQGYYGYTF
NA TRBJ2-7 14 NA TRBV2 TGTGCCAGCAGTGAGCAGGGGCCCCTCTACGAGCAGTACTTC CASSEQGPLYEQYF
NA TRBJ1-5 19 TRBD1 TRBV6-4 TGTGCCAGCCACGTCAGGGGGCAGATGAGTGTTATTAGCAATCAGCCCCAGCATTTT CASHVRGQMSVISNQPQHF
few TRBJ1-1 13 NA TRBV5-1 TGCGCCAGCAGCTTGGTTGGAGACACTGAAGCTTTCTTT CASSLVGDTEAFF
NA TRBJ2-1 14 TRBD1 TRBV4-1 TGCGCCAGCAGACAGACAGGGAACTACAATGAGCAGTTCTTC CASRQTGNYNEQFF
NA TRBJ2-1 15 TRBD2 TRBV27 TGTGCCAGCAGTTTAGGACTAGCGTCCTACAATGAGCAGTTCTTC CASSLGLASYNEQFF
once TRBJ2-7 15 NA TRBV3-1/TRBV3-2 TGTGCCAGCAGCCACAGTCTTCGGGGAATGGACGAGCAGTACTTC CASSHSLRGMDEQYF
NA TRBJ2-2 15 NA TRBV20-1 TGCAGTGCTAGTAACTTGGGGGCCGCCACCGGGGAGCTGTTTTTT CSASNLGAATGELFF
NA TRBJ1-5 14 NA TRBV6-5 TGTGCCAGCAACTCGACAAGAGGCAATCAGCCCCAGCATTTT CASNSTRGNQPQHF
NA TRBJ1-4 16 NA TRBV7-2 TGTGCCAGCAGCCCCATTTGGACAGTCACTAATGAAAAACTGTTTTTT CASSPIWTVTNEKLFF
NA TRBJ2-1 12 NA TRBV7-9 TGTGCCAGCAGACCCCAGGGGAATGAGCAGTTCTTC CASRPQGNEQFF
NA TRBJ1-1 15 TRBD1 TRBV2 TGTGCCAGCAGTGAAGATGCAGGGGGCGCGACTGAAGCTTTCTTT CASSEDAGGATEAFF
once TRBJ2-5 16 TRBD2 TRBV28 TGTGCCAGCACCCCACCTGCGGCGGGGGGATACGGGACCCAGTACTTC CASTPPAAGGYGTQYF
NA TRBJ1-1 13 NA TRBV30 TGTGCCATATCCGTGCAGTCGAACACTGAAGCTTTCTTT CAISVQSNTEAFF
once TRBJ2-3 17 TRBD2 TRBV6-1 TGTGCCAGCAGTGAAGGGCGACTAGCGGGAGGGGCGGATACGCAGTATTTT CASSEGRLAGGADTQYF
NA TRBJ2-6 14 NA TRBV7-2 TGTGCCAGCAGCTTCCGCTCCGGAGCCAACGTCCTGACTTTC CASSFRSGANVLTF
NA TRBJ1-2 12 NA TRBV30 TGTGCCTGGAGTGCAGATAACTATGGCTACACCTTC CAWSADNYGYTF
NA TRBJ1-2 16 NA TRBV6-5 TGTGCCAGCAGTTACAGACGGGGCGGGCGGCACTATGGCTACACCTTC CASSYRRGGRHYGYTF
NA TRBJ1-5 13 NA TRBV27 TGTGCCAGCAGAGCAGGGCCCAATCAGCCCCAGCATTTT CASRAGPNQPQHF
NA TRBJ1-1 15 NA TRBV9 TGTGCCAGCAGCCCTCACGGGGGTGGGAACACTGAAGCTTTCTTT CASSPHGGGNTEAFF
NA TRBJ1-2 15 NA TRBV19 TGTGCCAGTAGTATACACTCGGCAGGGCTCTATGGCTACACCTTC CASSIHSAGLYGYTF
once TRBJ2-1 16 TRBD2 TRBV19 TGTGCCAGTAGTAACCGACTAGCGGGAGACTACAATGAGCAGTTCTTC CASSNRLAGDYNEQFF
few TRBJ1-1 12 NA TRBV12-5 TGTGCTAGTGGTTTTGGAGACACTGAAGCTTTCTTT CASGFGDTEAFF
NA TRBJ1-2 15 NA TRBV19 TGTGCCAGTAGTGGGCCCCCCGGATTTCCCGGTGGCTACACCTTC CASSGPPGFPGGYTF
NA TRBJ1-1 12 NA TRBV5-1 TGCGCCAGCAGCTTGGTAGGGGGTGAAGCTTTCTTT CASSLVGGEAFF
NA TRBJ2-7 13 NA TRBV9 TGTGCCAGCAGGGGGACGGATTCCTACGAGCAGTACTTC CASRGTDSYEQYF
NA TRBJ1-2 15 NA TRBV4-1 TGCGCCAGCAGCCAAGAAGGTCGAGGGGGTCATGGCTACACCTTC CASSQEGRGGHGYTF
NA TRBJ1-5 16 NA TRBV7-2 TGTGCCAGCAGCTCCCTACCCCGGAATAGCAATCAGCCCCAGCATTTT CASSSLPRNSNQPQHF
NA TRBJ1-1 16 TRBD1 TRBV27 TGTGCCAGCAGTCCCCCACACGGGACAGGGAACACTGAAGCTTTCTTT CASSPPHGTGNTEAFF
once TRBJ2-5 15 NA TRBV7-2 TGTGCCAGCACCCCTGCAGGGGCCGGGGGAGAGACCCAGTACTTC CASTPAGAGGETQYF
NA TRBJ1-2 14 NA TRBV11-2 TGTGCCAGCAGCTTACCGGGCGCGAACTATGGCTACACCTTC CASSLPGANYGYTF
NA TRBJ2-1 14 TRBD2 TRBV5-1 TGCGCCAGCAGCTTGGGGGGAGGGGCCAATGAGCAGTTCTTC CASSLGGGANEQFF
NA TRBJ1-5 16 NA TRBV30 TGTGCCTGGAGGCCTACAGAAGACCGTCCCAATCAGCCCCAGCATTTT CAWRPTEDRPNQPQHF
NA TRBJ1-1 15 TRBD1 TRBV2 TGTGCCAGCAGTGTGGGGACAGGGATGAACACTGAAGCTTTCTTT CASSVGTGMNTEAFF
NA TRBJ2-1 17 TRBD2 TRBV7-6 TGTGCCAGCAGCACGGGGGGGAGTCCCAATCGAGGATTTGAGCAGTTCTTC CASSTGGSPNRGFEQFF
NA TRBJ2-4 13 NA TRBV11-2 TGTGCCAGCAGCTTAGCAGGTACCAACATTCAGTACTTC CASSLAGTNIQYF
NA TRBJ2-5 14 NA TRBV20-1 TGCAGTGCTAGTGGCGGGGACTACCAAGAGACCCAGTACTTC CSASGGDYQETQYF
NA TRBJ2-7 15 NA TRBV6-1 TGTGCCAGCAGTGAAGAAGGGGACGGGGGCCTCGAGCAGTACTTC CASSEEGDGGLEQYF
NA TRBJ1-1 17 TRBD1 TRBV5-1 TGCGCCAGCAGCTCGATTACCTTACAGGGGGCTCGCACTGAAGCTTTCTTT CASSSITLQGARTEAFF
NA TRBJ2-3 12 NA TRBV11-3 TGTGCCAGCAGCCTAAGCACAGATACGCAGTATTTT CASSLSTDTQYF
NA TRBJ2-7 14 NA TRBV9 TGTGCCAGCAGCGTAAGGGTCGGAAGCTACGAGCAGTACTTC CASSVRVGSYEQYF
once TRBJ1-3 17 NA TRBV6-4 TGTGCCAGCAGTGAGTCTCGACATCGCCTCTCTGGAAACACCATATATTTT CASSESRHRLSGNTIYF
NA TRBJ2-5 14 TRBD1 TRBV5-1 TGCGCCAGCAGCGAGACGACAGGGGTGGAGACCCAGTACTTC CASSETTGVETQYF
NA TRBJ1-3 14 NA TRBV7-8 TGTGCCAGCAGCCCTCAGGCCTCTGGAAACACCATATATTTT CASSPQASGNTIYF